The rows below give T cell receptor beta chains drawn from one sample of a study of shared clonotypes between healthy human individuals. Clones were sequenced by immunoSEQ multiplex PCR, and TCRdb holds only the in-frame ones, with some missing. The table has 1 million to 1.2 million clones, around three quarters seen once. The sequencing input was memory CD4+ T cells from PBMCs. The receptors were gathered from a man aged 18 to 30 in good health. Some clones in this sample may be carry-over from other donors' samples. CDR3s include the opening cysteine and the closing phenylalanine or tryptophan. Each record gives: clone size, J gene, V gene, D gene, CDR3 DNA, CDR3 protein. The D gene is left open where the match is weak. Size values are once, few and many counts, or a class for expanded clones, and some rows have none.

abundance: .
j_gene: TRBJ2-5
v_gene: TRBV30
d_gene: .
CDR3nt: TGTGCCTGGAGTGCGAACAGCCAAGAGACCCAGTACTTC
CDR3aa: CAWSANSQETQYF

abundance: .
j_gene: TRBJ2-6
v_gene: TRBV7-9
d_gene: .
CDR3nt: TGTGCCAGCAGCTTACCGTCTAGCAACTCTGGGGCCAACGTCCTGACTTTC
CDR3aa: CASSLPSSNSGANVLTF

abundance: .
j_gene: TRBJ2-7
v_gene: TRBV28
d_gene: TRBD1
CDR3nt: TGTGCCAGCAGTCCTTGGACAGGGACCTACGAGCAGTACTTC
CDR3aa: CASSPWTGTYEQYF

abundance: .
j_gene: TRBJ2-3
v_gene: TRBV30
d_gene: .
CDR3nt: TGTGCCTGGCTCCGGGATCCCACAGATACGCAGTATTTT
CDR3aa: CAWLRDPTDTQYF

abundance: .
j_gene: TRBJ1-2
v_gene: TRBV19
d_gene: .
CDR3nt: TGTGCCAGTAGTCCCCCCGGGCAGCAAGCTAACTATGGCTACACCTTC
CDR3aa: CASSPPGQQANYGYTF

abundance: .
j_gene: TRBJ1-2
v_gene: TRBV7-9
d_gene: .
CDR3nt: TGTGCCAGCAGCTTAGATGGTGGAGGCCGCTACACCTTC
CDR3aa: CASSLDGGGRYTF

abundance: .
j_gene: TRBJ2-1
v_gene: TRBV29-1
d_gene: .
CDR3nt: TGCAGCGTTGACAGGTACAATGAGCAGTTCTTC
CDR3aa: CSVDRYNEQFF

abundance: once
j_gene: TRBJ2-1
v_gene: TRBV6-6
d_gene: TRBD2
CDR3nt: TGTGCCAGCAGTTACACCCCGGGAGGGCAGTTCTTC
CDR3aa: CASSYTPGGQFF

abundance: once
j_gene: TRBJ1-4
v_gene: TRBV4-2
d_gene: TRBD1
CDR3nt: TGTGCCAGCAGCCCCCCGTCCCGGGACAGGGAAAAACTGTTTTTT
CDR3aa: CASSPPSRDREKLFF

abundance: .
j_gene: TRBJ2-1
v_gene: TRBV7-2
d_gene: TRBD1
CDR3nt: TGTGCCAGCAGCTTAGTCGGACAGGTGTACAATGAGCAGTTCTTC
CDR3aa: CASSLVGQVYNEQFF

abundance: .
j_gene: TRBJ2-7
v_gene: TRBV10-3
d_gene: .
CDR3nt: TGTGCCATCAGTCCAGCGGCCTCCTACGAGCAGTACTTC
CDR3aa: CAISPAASYEQYF

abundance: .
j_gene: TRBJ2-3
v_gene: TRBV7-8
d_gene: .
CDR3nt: TGTGCCAGCAGCTTAGGTATATTTCCCAGGGGCCGTGATACGCAGTATTTT
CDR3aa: CASSLGIFPRGRDTQYF

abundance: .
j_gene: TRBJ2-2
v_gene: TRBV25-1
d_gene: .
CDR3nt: TGTGCCAGCAGTGACGCCGGGACGTACGGGGAGCTGTTTTTT
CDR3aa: CASSDAGTYGELFF

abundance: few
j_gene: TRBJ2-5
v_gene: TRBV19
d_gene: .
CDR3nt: TGTGCCAGTACCCAGGGGGGCGCGGCCGAGACCCAGTACTTC
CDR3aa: CASTQGGAAETQYF

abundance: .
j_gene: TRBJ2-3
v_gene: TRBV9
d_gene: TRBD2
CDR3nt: TGTGCCAGCAGCGGACTAGCGGGAGGGCCCGGTGATACGCAGTATTTT
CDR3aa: CASSGLAGGPGDTQYF

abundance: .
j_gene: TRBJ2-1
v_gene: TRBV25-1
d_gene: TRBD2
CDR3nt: TGTGCCAGCAGAAAGACTAGCGGGACGCGCAATGAGCAGTTCTTC
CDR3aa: CASRKTSGTRNEQFF

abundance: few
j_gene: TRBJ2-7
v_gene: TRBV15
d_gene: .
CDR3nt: TGTGCCACCAGCAGGGACTCTTCCTACGAGCAGTACTTC
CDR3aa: CATSRDSSYEQYF

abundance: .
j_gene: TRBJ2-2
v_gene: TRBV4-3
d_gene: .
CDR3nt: TGCGCCAGCAGCCAGGGACGCCTGAGCACCGGGGAGCTGTTTTTT
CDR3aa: CASSQGRLSTGELFF

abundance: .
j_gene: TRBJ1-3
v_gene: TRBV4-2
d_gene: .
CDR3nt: TGTGCCAGCAGCCAAGGAGTTCTCGGCGGAAACACCATATATTTT
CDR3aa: CASSQGVLGGNTIYF

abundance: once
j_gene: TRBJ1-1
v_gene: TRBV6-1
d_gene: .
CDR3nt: TGTGCCAGTAGTGAGGCCTCGGGTGTGGGCGCTGAAGCTTTCTTT
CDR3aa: CASSEASGVGAEAFF

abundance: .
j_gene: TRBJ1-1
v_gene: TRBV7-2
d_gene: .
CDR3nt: TGTGCCAGCAGTGGACGGGCTAACACTGAAGCTTTCTTT
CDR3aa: CASSGRANTEAFF

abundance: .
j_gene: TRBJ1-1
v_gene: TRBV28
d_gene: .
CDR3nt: TGTGCCACCGCGAATTCTTGGGATGGGAGGGGAGACACTGAAGCTTTCTTT
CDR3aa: CATANSWDGRGDTEAFF

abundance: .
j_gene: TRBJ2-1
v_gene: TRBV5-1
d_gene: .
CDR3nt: TGCGCCAGCAGCTTGCCCCTGACAGTTAATGAGCAGTTCTTC
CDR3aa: CASSLPLTVNEQFF

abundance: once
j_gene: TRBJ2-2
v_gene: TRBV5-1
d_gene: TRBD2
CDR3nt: TGCGCCAGCAGCCTACGGGAGGGCGACACCGGGGAGCTGTTTTTT
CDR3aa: CASSLREGDTGELFF

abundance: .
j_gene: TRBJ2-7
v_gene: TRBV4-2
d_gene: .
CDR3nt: TGTGCCAGCAGCCAAGGGACAGAAGATAGGGGCTACGAGCAGTACTTC
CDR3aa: CASSQGTEDRGYEQYF

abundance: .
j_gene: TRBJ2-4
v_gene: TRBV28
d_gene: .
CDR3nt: TGTGCCAGCAGTTTGGGCCAGGGGCTAGACATTCAGTACTTC
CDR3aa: CASSLGQGLDIQYF

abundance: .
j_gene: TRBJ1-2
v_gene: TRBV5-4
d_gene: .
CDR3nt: TGTGCCAGCAGCTTGGGGGGTTGGGGTCCCTACTATGGCTACACCTTC
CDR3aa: CASSLGGWGPYYGYTF

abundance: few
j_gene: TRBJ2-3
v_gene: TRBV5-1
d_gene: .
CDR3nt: TGCGCCAGCAGCTTGGTGGGGGCAAGCACAGATACGCAGTATTTT
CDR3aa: CASSLVGASTDTQYF

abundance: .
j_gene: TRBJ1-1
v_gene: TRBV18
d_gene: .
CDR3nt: TGTGCCAGCTCACCGACACCCCTGAACACTGAAGCTTTCTTT
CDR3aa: CASSPTPLNTEAFF

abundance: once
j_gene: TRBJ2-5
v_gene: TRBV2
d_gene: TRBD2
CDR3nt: TGTGCCAGCAGCGCCCGACTAGCTCCAGAGACCCAGTACTTC
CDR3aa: CASSARLAPETQYF

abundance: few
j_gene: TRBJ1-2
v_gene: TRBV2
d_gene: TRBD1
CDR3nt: TGTGCCAGCACCAATCAGGGACAGCACAATGGCTACACCTTC
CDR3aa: CASTNQGQHNGYTF

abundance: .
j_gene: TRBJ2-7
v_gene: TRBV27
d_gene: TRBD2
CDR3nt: TGTGCCATTTCCTCCGGGACTAGCGGGACCCTGAACTTC
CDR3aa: CAISSGTSGTLNF

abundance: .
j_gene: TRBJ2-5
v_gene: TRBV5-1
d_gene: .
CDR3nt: TGCGCCAGCAGCTTTCAGGTCCTCGGTGGGGAGACCCAGTACTTC
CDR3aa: CASSFQVLGGETQYF

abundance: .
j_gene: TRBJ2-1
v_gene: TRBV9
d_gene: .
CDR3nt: TGTGCCAGCAGCGCACAGGGTTCTAGTAGGCATGAGCAGTTCTTC
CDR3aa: CASSAQGSSRHEQFF

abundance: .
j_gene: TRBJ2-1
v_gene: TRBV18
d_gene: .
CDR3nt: TGTGCCAGCTCACCAGAGGCATCAATGGGCTCCTACAATGAGCAGTTCTTC
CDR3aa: CASSPEASMGSYNEQFF

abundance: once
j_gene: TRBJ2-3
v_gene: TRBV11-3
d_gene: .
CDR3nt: TGTGCCAGCAGCTCCTCCGGGACTACGCAGTATTTT
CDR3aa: CASSSSGTTQYF